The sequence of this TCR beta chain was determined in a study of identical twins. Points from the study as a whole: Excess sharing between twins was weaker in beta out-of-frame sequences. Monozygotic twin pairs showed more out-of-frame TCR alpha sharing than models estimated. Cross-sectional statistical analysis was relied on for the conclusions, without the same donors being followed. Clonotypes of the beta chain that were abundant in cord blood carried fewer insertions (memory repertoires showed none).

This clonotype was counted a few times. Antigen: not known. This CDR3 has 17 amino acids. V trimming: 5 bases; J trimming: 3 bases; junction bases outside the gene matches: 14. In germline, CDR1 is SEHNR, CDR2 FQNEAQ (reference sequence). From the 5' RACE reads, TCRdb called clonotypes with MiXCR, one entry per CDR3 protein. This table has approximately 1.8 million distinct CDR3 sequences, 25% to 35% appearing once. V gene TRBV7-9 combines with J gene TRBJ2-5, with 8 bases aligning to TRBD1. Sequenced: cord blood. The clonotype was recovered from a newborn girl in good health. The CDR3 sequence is CASSRLDRGPLKETQYF. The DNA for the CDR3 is TGTGCCAGCAGCCGCCTCGACAGGGGCCCTCTTAAAGAGACCCAGTACTTC.